This T cell receptor (beta chain) was sequenced for a study of OX40 agonist ivuxolimab in advanced cancers. At the level of the study: An agonistic human IgG2 monoclonal antibody against OX40 (CD134) was given. One hepatocellular carcinoma and a couple of cutaneous melanoma patients partially responded. Patients received intravenous ivuxolimab every 2 weeks at 0.01 to 10 mg/kg.

Trimming shortened V by 5 bases and J by 2 bases, and 19 bases separated the two germline ends. From germline, CDR1 is MNHEY and CDR2 SMNVEV (reference sequence). CDR3 size: 16 residues. This clone was seen only once. Method: immunoSEQ multiplex PCR; TCRdb's copy keeps in-frame clones and lacks some. The table shows roughly 50,000 clones, with around four fifths occurring only once. Sampling times: baseline, cycle 4 day 1, cycle 7 day 1. This specimen was CD4+ or CD8+ T cells sorted from blood, taken in a trial of the OX40 agonist ivuxolimab. This chain uses TRBV27 with TRBJ2-7, with a tentative D call TRBD2 (6 bases). This clonotype originated in an adult with an advanced solid tumor such as melanoma, head and neck, liver or kidney cancer. The CDR3, as DNA: TGTGCCAGCAGTCCCTCGCTGGGGGGAGCAACCTACGAGCAGTACTTC. This sequence encodes CASSPSLGGATYEQYF.